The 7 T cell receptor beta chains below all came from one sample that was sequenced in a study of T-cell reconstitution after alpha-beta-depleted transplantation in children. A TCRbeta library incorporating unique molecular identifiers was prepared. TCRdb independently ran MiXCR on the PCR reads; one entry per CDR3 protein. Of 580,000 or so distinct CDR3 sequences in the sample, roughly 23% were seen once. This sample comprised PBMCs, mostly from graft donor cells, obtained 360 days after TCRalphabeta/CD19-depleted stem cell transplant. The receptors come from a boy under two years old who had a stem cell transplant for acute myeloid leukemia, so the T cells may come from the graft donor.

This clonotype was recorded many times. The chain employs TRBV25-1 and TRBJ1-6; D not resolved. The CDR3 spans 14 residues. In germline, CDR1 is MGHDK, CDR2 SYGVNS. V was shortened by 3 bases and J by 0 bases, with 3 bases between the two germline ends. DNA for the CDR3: TGTGCCAGCAGTGACACCTCCTATAATTCACCCCTCCACTTT. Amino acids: CASSDTSYNSPLHF.

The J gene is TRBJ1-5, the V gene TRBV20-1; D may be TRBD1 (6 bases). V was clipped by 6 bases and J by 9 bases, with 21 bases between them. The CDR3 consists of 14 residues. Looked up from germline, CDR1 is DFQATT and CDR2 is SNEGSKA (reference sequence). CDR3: CSASKALGGVPQHF. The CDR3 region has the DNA TGCAGTGCCTCGAAAGCGCTAGGGGGTGTGCCCCAGCATTTT.

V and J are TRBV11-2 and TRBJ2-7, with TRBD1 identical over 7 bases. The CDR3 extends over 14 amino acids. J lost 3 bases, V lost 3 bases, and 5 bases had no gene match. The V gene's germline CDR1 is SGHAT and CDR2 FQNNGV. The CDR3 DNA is TGTGCCAGCAGCTTCCAGGGACAGCACTACGAGCAGTACTTC. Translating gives CASSFQGQHYEQYF.

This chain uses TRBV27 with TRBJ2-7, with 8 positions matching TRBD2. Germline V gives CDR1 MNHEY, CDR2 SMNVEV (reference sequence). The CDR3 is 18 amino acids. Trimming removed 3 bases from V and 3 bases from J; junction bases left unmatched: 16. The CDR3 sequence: CASSLSGGAGRPCYEQYV. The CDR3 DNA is TGTGCCAGCAGTTTGAGCGGGGGAGCCGGTAGGCCATGCTACGAGCAGTACGTC.

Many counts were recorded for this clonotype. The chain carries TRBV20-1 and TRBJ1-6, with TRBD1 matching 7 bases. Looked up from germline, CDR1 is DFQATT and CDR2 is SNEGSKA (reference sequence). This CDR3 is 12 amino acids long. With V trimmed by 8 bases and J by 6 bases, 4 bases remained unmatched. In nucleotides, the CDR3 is TGCAGTACCGGGACAGCTAATTCACCCCTCCACTTT. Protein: CSTGTANSPLHF.

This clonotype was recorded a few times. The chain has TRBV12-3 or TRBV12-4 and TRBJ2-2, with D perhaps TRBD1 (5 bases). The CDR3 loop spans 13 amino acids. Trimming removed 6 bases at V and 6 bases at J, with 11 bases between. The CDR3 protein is CASSLRVAGELFF. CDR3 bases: TGTGCCAGCAGCCTCAGGGTTGCCGGGGAGCTGTTTTTT.

CDR3 amino acids: CASSLDPGGSYEQYV. Written as DNA, the CDR3 is TGTGCCAGCAGCTTAGATCCCGGGGGAAGCTACGAGCAGTACGTC. J is TRBJ2-7 and V is TRBV11-2; weak D call: TRBD2 (6 bases). V lost 0 bases and J 3 bases, leaving 12 bases between the germline ends. This CDR3 comprises 15 residues. Germline V gene data show CDR1 as SGHAT and CDR2 as FQNNGV.